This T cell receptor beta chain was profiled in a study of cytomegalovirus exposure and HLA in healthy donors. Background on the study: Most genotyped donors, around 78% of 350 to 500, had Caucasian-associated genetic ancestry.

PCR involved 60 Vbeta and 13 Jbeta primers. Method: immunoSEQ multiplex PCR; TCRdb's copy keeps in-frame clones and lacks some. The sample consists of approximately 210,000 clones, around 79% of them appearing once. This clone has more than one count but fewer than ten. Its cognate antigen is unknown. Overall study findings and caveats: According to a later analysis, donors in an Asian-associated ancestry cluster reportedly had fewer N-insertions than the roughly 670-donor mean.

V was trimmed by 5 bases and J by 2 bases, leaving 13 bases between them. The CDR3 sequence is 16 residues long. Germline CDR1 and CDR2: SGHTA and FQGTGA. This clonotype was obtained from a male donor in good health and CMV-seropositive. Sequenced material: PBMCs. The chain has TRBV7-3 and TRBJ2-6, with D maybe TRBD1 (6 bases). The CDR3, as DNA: TGTGCCAGCAGCACGACAGGTCCACCTGGGGCCAACGTCCTGACTTTC. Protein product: CASSTTGPPGANVLTF.